These 11 T cell receptor beta chains originate from one sample sequenced in a study of post-analysis software for immune sequencing data. Study-level findings and limits: Compared with controls, patients had more of five TRBV segments, including TRBV5-6, TRBV5-1 and TRBV20-1.

Unique molecular identifiers were present in the TCR beta cDNA libraries. TCRdb used MiXCR to reprocess the PCR reads, holding one entry per CDR3 protein. The sample lists roughly 570,000 distinct CDR3 sequences; 30% to 40% were seen once. These receptors lack a known antigen. The sequencing input was blood. The receptors stem from a girl aged 2 to 17 with multiple sclerosis.

Of note for this clonotype: The junction does not match germline at one end; this may be a read error. The chain couples TRBV24-1 to TRBJ2-3; 8 nucleotides line up with TRBD1. Germline values: CDR1 KGHDR, CDR2 SFDVKD. The CDR3 has 16 amino acids. The CDR3, as DNA: TGTACCACCAGTGACAGGGGACAGCCTGAGGAAGATACGCAGTATTTT. Protein: CTTSDRGQPEEDTQYF.

This chain joins TRBV13 and TRBJ2-3; TRBD1 agrees at 8 bases. CDR1 and CDR2 (germline): PRHDT, FYEKMQ (reference sequence). V lost 1 base, J lost 4 bases, and 4 bases stayed unmatched. The CDR3 is made up of 15 amino acids. CDR3 region: CASSLVSGGADTQYF. The CDR3 region has the DNA TGTGCCAGCAGCTTAGTCTCAGGGGGCGCAGATACGCAGTATTTT. Full variable domain (remainder filled in from reference TRBV13 and TRBJ2-3): AAGVIQSPRHLIKEKRETATLKCYPIPRHDTVYWYQQGPGQDPQFLISFYEKMQSDKGSIPDRFSAQQFSDYHSELNMSSLELGDSALYFCASSLVSGGADTQYFGPGTRLTVL.

The chain carries TRBV3-1 and TRBJ1-4; 11 nucleotides line up with TRBD1. With 4 bases clipped from V and 1 base from J, the junction kept 5 bases outside the gene matches. Per the germline V gene, CDR1 is LGHDT and CDR2 is YNNKEL (reference sequence). The CDR3 runs to 17 residues. CDR3 DNA sequence: TGTGCCAGCAGCCTTCGGACAGGGGGCGGAACTAATGAAAAACTGTTTTTT. Residues: CASSLRTGGGTNEKLFF.

The sample holds one count of this clonotype. The J gene is TRBJ2-3, the V gene TRBV4-2; 10 bases agree with TRBD2. Trimming removed 3 bases from V and 3 bases from J; junction bases left unmatched: 6. Germline V gives CDR1 LGHNA, CDR2 YNFKEQ. The CDR3 is 16 residues long. For the CDR3, the DNA is TGTGCCAGCAGCCACTCGAGCGGGGGGGCAACAGATACGCAGTATTTT. Protein sequence: CASSHSSGGATDTQYF.

This clonotype has a handful of counts. The CDR3 protein is CASSSRILDTEAFF. For the CDR3, the DNA is TGTGCCAGCAGCTCTAGGATCCTCGATACTGAAGCTTTCTTT. The chain carries TRBV7-9 and TRBJ1-1; D is undetermined. The CDR3 runs to 14 residues. V was clipped by 4 bases and J by 5 bases, with 14 bases between them. Germline loops: CDR1 SEHNR, CDR2 FQNEAQ (reference sequence).

This chain links TRBV15 with TRBJ2-4; the D gene is possibly TRBD2 (6 bases). The CDR3 totals 16 residues. V was pared by 3 bases and J by 9 bases, with 21 bases between. CDR1 and CDR2 from the germline V gene are LNHNV and YYDKDF (reference sequence). The CDR3 protein is CATSRDYTDNGSIQYF. Written as DNA, the CDR3 is TGTGCCACCAGCAGGGACTATACAGACAACGGGAGCATTCAGTACTTC.

This clonotype has just a few counts. The genes are TRBV4-1 and TRBJ2-7; D could derive from TRBD1 or TRBD2 (5 bases each). The CDR3 is made up of 14 amino acids. Germline CDR1 reads MGHRA; CDR2 reads YSYEKL. Trimming cost V 0 bases and J 3 bases, with 9 bases left between them. CDR3 protein: CASSQDGADYEQYF. The DNA of the CDR3 is TGCGCCAGCAGCCAAGACGGGGCGGACTACGAGCAGTACTTC.

V and J are TRBV11-2 and TRBJ2-7; tentative D call: TRBD2 (6 bases). TRBJ2-5 explains the end of the DNA better; the J call may be wrong. The CDR3 extends over 16 amino acids. Germline V gene data show CDR1 as SGHAT and CDR2 as FQNNGV. The CDR3 DNA is TGTGCCAGCAGCCCCCCCGGGGGTGGGATCCGGGAGACCCAGTACTTC. Its protein is CASSPPGGGIRETQYF.

The chain joins TRBV3-1 to TRBJ1-5; TRBD1 agrees at 7 bases. Germline CDR1 LGHDT, CDR2 YNNKEL (reference sequence). V was pared by 0 bases and J by 6 bases, with 5 bases of the junction left unmatched. The CDR3 runs to 15 residues. The CDR3 loop reads CASSQDPTGFQPQHF. The CDR3 region has the DNA TGTGCCAGCAGCCAAGATCCGACAGGGTTTCAGCCCCAGCATTTT. The full variable domain, in which reference TRBV3-1 and TRBJ1-5 provide the parts outside the CDR3, is DTAVSQTPKYLVTQMGNDKSIKCEQNLGHDTMYWYKQDSKKFLKIMFSYNNKELIINETVPNRFSPKSPDKAHLNLHINSLELGDSAVYFCASSQDPTGFQPQHFGDGTRLSIL.

V and J are TRBV20-1 and TRBJ1-5; D might be TRBD1 (6 bases). The CDR3 totals 14 residues. Trimming took off 6 bases at V and 5 bases at J, with 17 bases between the two ends. Germline V lookup: CDR1 DFQATT, CDR2 SNEGSKA (reference sequence). The chain's CDR3 is CSASLVAGDQPQHF. For the CDR3, the DNA is TGCAGTGCCTCCCTCGTGGCAGGGGATCAGCCCCAGCATTTT.

CDR3 sequence (DNA): TGTGCCAGCAGGAGGGCGGGAGAATTCTACGAGCAGTACTTC. Its translation: CASRRAGEFYEQYF. The rearrangement uses TRBV6-5 and TRBJ2-7, with 7 positions matching TRBD2. The CDR3 is 14 residues long. Trimming cost V 6 bases and J 3 bases; bases outside gene matches: 8. Germline values: CDR1 MNHEY, CDR2 SVGAGI.